These 28 T cell receptor beta chains were sequenced from one sample in a study of blood T cell repertoires in COVID-19 (dated by TCRdb to 2020 to 2022). Library preparation was by the immunoSEQ multiplex PCR assay. TCRdb's version of the immuneACCESS table is confined to in-frame rearrangements and falls short of the full clone set. An unresolved V gene accounts for under half of the shortfall where checked; the remainder is of unknown origin. The sample table lists 25,000 to 35,000 clones, 75% to 85% of them with a count of one. In total, the top ten clones hold under 9.5% of the sample. Sequenced sample: peripheral blood. The origin of the receptors is a man aged 80 or over with active COVID-19.

V gene TRBV6-5 combines with J gene TRBJ1-5, with D hard to call. The V gene's germline CDR1 is MNHEY and CDR2 SVGAGI. CDR3 length: 14 residues. Trimming stripped 6 bases from V and 6 bases from J, with 15 bases between. CDR3 DNA sequence: TGTGCCAGCAGCTTGACGGGGAGCGGTCAGCCCCAGCATTTT. As protein: CASSLTGSGQPQHF.

This clone has a single count. The genes are TRBV5-1 and TRBJ2-3; 9 bases align to TRBD1. The CDR3 covers 15 residues. Trimming at V came to 4 bases and at J to 6 bases, leaving 9 bases not matched to a gene. The germline gives CDR1 SGHRS, CDR2 YFSETQ. This CDR3 is CASSADRGDRDTQYF. As DNA, the CDR3 is TGCGCCAGCAGCGCCGACAGGGGGGATAGGGATACGCAGTATTTT.

The V call is TRBV15, the J call TRBJ1-1; D might be TRBD1 (5 bases). The germline CDR1 and CDR2 sequences are LNHNV and YYDKDF (reference sequence). Deletions cut 4 bases from V and 2 bases from J, with 17 bases between. This CDR3 comprises 16 residues. This CDR3 is CATSMWGGRGNTEAFF. In nucleotides, the CDR3 is TGTGCCACCAGCATGTGGGGGGGGAGGGGAAACACTGAAGCTTTCTTT.

In this sample, this clone turned up once. The chain is built from TRBV9 and TRBJ2-7, with 11 positions matching TRBD1. CDR1 is SGDLS, CDR2 YYNGEE, per germline. This CDR3 has 15 amino acids. The junction had 3 bases not matched to a gene; V was cut back by 1 base and J by 3 bases. CDR3 protein: CASSVRDRGFYEQYF. The DNA for the CDR3 is TGTGCCAGCAGCGTAAGGGACAGGGGGTTCTACGAGCAGTACTTC.

This clone occurred once. The chain joins TRBV2 to TRBJ2-5, with 14 nucleotides matching TRBD2. The V gene end was trimmed by 7 bases and the J gene end by 5 bases; junction bases not matched to a gene: 9. The CDR3 is made up of 16 amino acids. In germline, CDR1 is SNHLY, CDR2 FYNNEI. The CDR3 DNA follows: TGTGCCAGCATCCGACTAGCGGGGGGGCCGGGTGAGACCCAGTACTTC. It codes for CASIRLAGGPGETQYF.

CDR3 DNA: TGTGCCAGCAGCCCCCGGACAGGGGCAAAAATAGAGCAGTTCTTC. This gives the protein CASSPRTGAKIEQFF. This chain connects TRBV7-2 to TRBJ2-1, with 9 bases aligning to TRBD1. The CDR3 has 15 residues. Germline-derived CDR1 and CDR2 are SGHTA and FQGNSA. After removal of 5 bases from V and 10 bases from J, the junction contained 12 bases not matched to a gene.

The V and J genes are TRBV5-3 and TRBJ2-7; D is unclear. TRBV5-3 is an ORF for which the function is uncertain. The V and J ends lost 4 bases and 7 bases respectively, with 6 bases between them. This CDR3 comprises 10 residues. The CDR3 DNA reads as TGTGCCAGAAGCCCACATGAGCAGTACTTC. It is translated as CARSPHEQYF.

This sequence joins TRBV9 and TRBJ2-1, with 7 bases matching TRBD2. CDR3 length equals 16 residues. V lost 0 bases and J lost 7; bases outside the gene matches: 10. Germline CDR1 is SGDLS and CDR2 is YYNGEE. In DNA, the CDR3 is TGTGCCAGCAGCGTAGGGGCGGTAGCGGGTGGGAATGAGCAGTTCTTC. This gives the protein CASSVGAVAGGNEQFF.

The chain is built from TRBV9 and TRBJ1-3; D possibly corresponds to TRBD1 (5 bases). The CDR3 sequence is 16 residues long. Trimming left V 1 base short and J 3 bases short, with 14 bases between. CDR1 is SGDLS, CDR2 YYNGEE, per germline. CDR3 in DNA: TGTGCCAGCAGCGTAAGGGCAGGGTCGGATGGAAACACCATATATTTT. Residues: CASSVRAGSDGNTIYF.

The V call is TRBV3-1 (or the pseudogene TRBV3-2), the J call TRBJ2-3, with D possibly matching TRBD2 (5 bases). The V end was cut by 3 bases, the J end by 2 bases, with 9 bases between. Looked up from germline, CDR1 is LGHDT and CDR2 is YNNKEL (reference sequence). CDR3 length equals 14 residues. CDR3 DNA sequence: TGTGCCAGCAGCCATAGAGGGTCCACAGATACGCAGTATTTT. It is translated as CASSHRGSTDTQYF.

The J gene is TRBJ2-7, the V gene TRBV7-2; 10 bases line up with TRBD1. Trimming at V came to 5 bases and at J to 4 bases, leaving 11 bases not matched to a gene. The CDR3 sequence is 16 residues long. Germline lookup yields CDR1 SGHTA and CDR2 FQGNSA. CDR3 sequence: CASSPTGGGRGYEQYF. DNA of the CDR3: TGTGCCAGCAGCCCGACAGGGGGCGGACGGGGGTACGAGCAGTACTTC.

The chain is built from TRBV9 and TRBJ2-7; 14 bases line up with TRBD2. The germline CDR1 and CDR2 sequences are SGDLS and YYNGEE. This CDR3 has 16 residues. The junction had 8 bases not matched to a gene; V was cut back by 3 bases and J by 6 bases. CDR3 coding DNA: TGTGCCAGCAGCGCGGGACTAGCGGGGGTCTTTAGCGAGCAGTACTTC. Residues: CASSAGLAGVFSEQYF.

The rearrangement links TRBV27 to TRBJ2-5; possible D gene TRBD1, 6 bases. Trimming pared 2 bases from V and 1 base from J, leaving 11 bases between. There are 15 residues in the CDR3. Per germline, CDR1 MNHEY and CDR2 SMNVEV (reference sequence). This CDR3 reads CASSLGGDLQETQYF. The CDR3 region has the DNA TGTGCCAGCAGTTTAGGGGGCGACCTCCAAGAGACCCAGTACTTC.

This rearrangement joins TRBV5-1 to TRBJ2-2; 8 bases map to TRBD2. V dropped 4 bases and J dropped 2; count of bases not matched to a gene: 7. Germline V gives CDR1 SGHRS, CDR2 YFSETQ. The CDR3 is 16 amino acids. The CDR3 DNA follows: TGCGCCAGCAGCCTGAACGGGGGGGCTAACACCGGGGAGCTGTTTTTT. Translated: CASSLNGGANTGELFF. Complete variable domain (other parts from reference TRBV5-1 and TRBJ2-2): KAGVTQTPRYLIKTRGQQVTLSCSPISGHRSVSWYQQTPGQGLQFLFEYFSETQRNKGNFPGRFSGRQFSNSRSEMNVSTLELGDSALYLCASSLNGGANTGELFFGEGSRLTVL.

The chain joins TRBV7-2 to TRBJ2-5; D is ambiguous. Between the trimmed V and J ends, which lost 2 bases and 5 bases, there was a span of 12 bases. This CDR3 region has 14 residues. Germline lookup yields CDR1 SGHTA and CDR2 FQGNSA. The CDR3 sequence is CASSLLSGQETQYF. In DNA form, the CDR3 reads TGTGCCAGCAGCTTACTGTCAGGTCAGGAGACCCAGTACTTC.

This clone has only a few counts. The chain combines TRBV19 with TRBJ2-1, with 9 bases lining up with TRBD2. The CDR3 spans 13 residues. V trimming: 11 bases; J trimming: 7 bases; junction bases outside the gene matches: 9. From germline, CDR1 is LNHDA and CDR2 SQIVND (reference sequence). CDR3 DNA: TGTGCCGTTGGGCGGGGGGGTACGAATGAGCAGTTCTTC. Protein sequence: CAVGRGGTNEQFF. Full variable domain (missing parts from reference TRBV19 and TRBJ2-1): DGGITQSPKYLFRKEGQNVTLSCEQNLNHDAMYWYRQDPGQGLRLIYYSQIVNDFQKGDIAEGYSVSREKKESFPLTVTSAQKNPTAFYLCAVGRGGTNEQFFGPGTRLTVL.

The rearrangement uses TRBV28 and TRBJ1-2; TRBD1 agrees at 7 bases. The CDR3 is 12 amino acids. V dropped 6 bases and J dropped 7; count of bases not matched to a gene: 5. CDR1 and CDR2 (germline): MDHEN, SYDVKM. The CDR3 nucleotides read TGTGCCAGCAGCCAGACAGGGTTTGGCTACACCTTC. This translates into CASSQTGFGYTF.

The genes are TRBV7-3 and TRBJ2-7; 8 bases are a match to TRBD2. Germline assignment: CDR1 SGHTA and CDR2 FQGTGA. Trimming took 3 bases from V and 4 from J; bases not matched to a gene: 8. The CDR3 covers 15 residues. The CDR3 DNA reads as TGTGCCAGCAGCTTGTCTCCGGGGGGGCAATACGAGCAGTACTTC. Translation: CASSLSPGGQYEQYF.

The chain couples TRBV28 to TRBJ2-7, with TRBD2 matching 9 bases. The V and J ends lost 7 bases and 0 bases, in that order; junction bases with no gene match: 4. This CDR3 is built from 14 residues. Germline CDR1 MDHEN, CDR2 SYDVKM. CDR3 coding DNA: TGTGCCAGCACCTTTAGCGGGGGCTCCTACGAGCAGTACTTC. Encoded protein: CASTFSGGSYEQYF. The complete variable domain, with remaining parts taken from reference TRBV28 and TRBJ2-7, reads DVKVTQSSRYLVKRTGEKVFLECVQDMDHENMFWYRQDPGLGLRLIYFSYDVKMKEKGDIPEGYSVSREKKERFSLILESASTNQTSMYLCASTFSGGSYEQYFGPGTRLTVT.

The chain links TRBV10-3 to TRBJ1-3; no firm D call. This CDR3 region has 13 residues. V was pared by 4 bases and J by 4 bases, with 8 bases between. Germline V gene data show CDR1 as ENHRY and CDR2 as SYGVKD. CDR3 in amino acids: CAISAGSGNTIYF. The CDR3 DNA reads TGTGCCATCAGTGCCGGGTCGGGAAACACCATATATTTT.

The genes are TRBV7-3 and TRBJ2-7; 11 bases fit TRBD1. The trim removed 3 bases at V and 3 bases at J, leaving 10 bases unmatched. Germline CDR1 is SGHTA and CDR2 is FQGTGA. The CDR3 contains 17 residues. DNA of the CDR3: TGTGCCAGCAGCTTCGGGGACAGGGGGAGATTGGGCTACGAGCAGTACTTC. It codes for CASSFGDRGRLGYEQYF.

The chain uses TRBV18 and TRBJ2-7; TRBD1 matches 8 bases. This CDR3 is built from 13 residues. J was trimmed by 7 bases and V by 6 bases; bases with no gene match: 8. The germline CDR1 and CDR2 sequences are KGHSH and LQKENI. The CDR3 sequence: CASSPADRVEQYF. The DNA of the CDR3 is TGTGCCAGCTCGCCCGCGGACAGGGTAGAGCAGTACTTC.

The rearrangement links TRBV14 to TRBJ2-7; 8 positions match TRBD1. The V segment lost 1 base and the J segment 3 bases; nucleotides outside the gene matches: 5. Germline CDR1 is SGHDN and CDR2 is FVKESK. The CDR3 is 15 amino acids. The CDR3 sequence is CASSQAGQGGYEQYF. In nucleotides, the CDR3 is TGTGCCAGCAGCCAAGCAGGACAGGGTGGCTACGAGCAGTACTTC.

The J gene is TRBJ1-2, the V gene TRBV11-2; TRBD1 matches 9 bases. After removal of 6 bases from V and 5 bases from J, the junction contained 4 bases not matched to a gene. This CDR3 spans 13 amino acids. The V gene's germline CDR1 is SGHAT and CDR2 FQNNGV. Here the CDR3 reads CASSQDRGYGYTF. In DNA, the CDR3 is TGTGCCAGCAGTCAGGACAGGGGTTATGGCTACACCTTC. Combining the CDR3 with reference TRBV11-2 and TRBJ1-2 gives the whole variable domain EAGVAQSPRYKIIEKRQSVAFWCNPISGHATLYWYQQILGQGPKLLIQFQNNGVVDDSQLPKDRFSAERLKGVDSTLKIQPAKLEDSAVYLCASSQDRGYGYTFGSGTRLTVV.

The genes are TRBV2 and TRBJ2-3, with D possibly TRBD1 on 5 matching bases. The CDR3 is made up of 14 amino acids. V lost 8 bases to trimming and J lost 5 bases, with 17 bases between them. Germline V lookup: CDR1 SNHLY, CDR2 FYNNEI. The CDR3 region is CASVPQGAVDTQYF. The DNA for the CDR3 is TGTGCCAGCGTTCCTCAAGGGGCGGTAGATACGCAGTATTTT.

The chain couples TRBV10-3 to TRBJ1-2, with no clear D. Per the germline V gene, CDR1 is ENHRY and CDR2 is SYGVKD. The CDR3 runs to 14 residues. V lost 7 bases and J 5 bases, leaving 17 bases between the germline ends. CDR3 sequence: CAITSRRNEYGYTF. The CDR3 DNA reads as TGTGCCATCACAAGTCGGCGGAATGAGTATGGCTACACCTTC.

J is TRBJ2-5 and V is TRBV2; weak D call: TRBD1 (6 bases). This CDR3 contains 14 residues. Germline V gene sequence: CDR1 SNHLY, CDR2 FYNNEI. Between the trimmed V and J ends, which lost 6 bases and 3 bases, there was a span of 14 bases. Written as DNA, the CDR3 is TGTGCCAGCAGCGACATCAGGGGAGAAGAGACCCAGTACTTC. Translated, it gives CASSDIRGEETQYF.

This chain uses TRBV12-3 or TRBV12-4 with TRBJ1-5; D gene ambiguous. This CDR3 has 13 residues. Deletions cut 6 bases from V and 6 bases from J, with 12 bases between. CDR3 DNA sequence: TGTGCCAGCAGACGCGATAGCTTTCAGCCCCAGCATTTT. Translated, it gives CASRRDSFQPQHF.